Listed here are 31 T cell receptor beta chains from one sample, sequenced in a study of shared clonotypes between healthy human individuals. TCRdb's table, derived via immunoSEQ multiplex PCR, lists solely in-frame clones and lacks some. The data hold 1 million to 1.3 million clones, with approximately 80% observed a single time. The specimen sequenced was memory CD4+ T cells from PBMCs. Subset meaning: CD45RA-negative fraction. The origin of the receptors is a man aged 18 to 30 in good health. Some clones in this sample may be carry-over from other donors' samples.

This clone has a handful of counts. The CDR3 is CASSLAPLAGGYEQYF. As DNA, the CDR3 is TGCGCCAGCAGCTTGGCCCCACTAGCGGGAGGCTACGAGCAGTACTTC. The rearrangement links TRBV5-1 to TRBJ2-7, with 12 bases aligning to TRBD2. Germline trimming cut 0 bases from V and 3 bases from J; bases unmatched to any gene: 4. Germline CDR1 SGHRS, CDR2 YFSETQ. The CDR3 has 16 amino acids. The full variable domain, with the rest looked up from reference TRBV5-1 and TRBJ2-7, is KAGVTQTPRYLIKTRGQQVTLSCSPISGHRSVSWYQQTPGQGLQFLFEYFSETQRNKGNFPGRFSGRQFSNSRSEMNVSTLELGDSALYLCASSLAPLAGGYEQYFGPGTRLTVT.

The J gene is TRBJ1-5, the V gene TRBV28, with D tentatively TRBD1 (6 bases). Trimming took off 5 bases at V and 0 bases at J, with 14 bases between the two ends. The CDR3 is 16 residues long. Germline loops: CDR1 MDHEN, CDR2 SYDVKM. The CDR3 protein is CASSQYRDYSNQPQHF. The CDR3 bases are TGTGCCAGCAGTCAATACAGGGATTATAGCAATCAGCCCCAGCATTTT.

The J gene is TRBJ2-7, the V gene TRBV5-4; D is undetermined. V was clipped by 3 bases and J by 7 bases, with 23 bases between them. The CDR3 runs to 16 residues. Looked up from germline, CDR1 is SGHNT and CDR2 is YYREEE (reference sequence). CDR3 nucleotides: TGTGCCAGCAGCTCCAAAAGGTGGGGATTAAGGGAAGAGCAGTACTTC. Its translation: CASSSKRWGLREEQYF.

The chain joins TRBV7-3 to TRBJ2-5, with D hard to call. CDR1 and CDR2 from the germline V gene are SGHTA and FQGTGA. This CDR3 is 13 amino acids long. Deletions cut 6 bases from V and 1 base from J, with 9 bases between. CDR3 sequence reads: CASSFEPQETQYF. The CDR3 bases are TGTGCCAGCAGTTTCGAGCCCCAAGAGACCCAGTACTTC.

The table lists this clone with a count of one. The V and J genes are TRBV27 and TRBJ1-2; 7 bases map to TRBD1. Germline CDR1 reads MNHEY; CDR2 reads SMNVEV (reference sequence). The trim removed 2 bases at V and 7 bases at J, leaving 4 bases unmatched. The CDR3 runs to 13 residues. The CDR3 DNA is TGTGCCAGCAGTTTAGACAGGGCTACTGGCTACACCTTC. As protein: CASSLDRATGYTF.

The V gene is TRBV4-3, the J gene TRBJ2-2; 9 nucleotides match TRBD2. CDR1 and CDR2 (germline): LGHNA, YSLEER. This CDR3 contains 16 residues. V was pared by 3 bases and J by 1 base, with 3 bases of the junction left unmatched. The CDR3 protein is CASSQGSGRNTGELFF. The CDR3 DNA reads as TGCGCCAGCAGCCAGGGTAGCGGGAGGAACACCGGGGAGCTGTTTTTT.

The CDR3 region has the DNA TGTGCCAGCAGCTTCGGCGGAAATAACTACAATGAGCAGTTCTTC. Its translation: CASSFGGNNYNEQFF. This sequence joins TRBV7-3 and TRBJ2-1, with D uncertain. V shed 3 bases and J shed 3 bases, with 12 bases lying between them. CDR3 length: 15 amino acids. Germline CDR1 and CDR2: SGHTA and FQGTGA.

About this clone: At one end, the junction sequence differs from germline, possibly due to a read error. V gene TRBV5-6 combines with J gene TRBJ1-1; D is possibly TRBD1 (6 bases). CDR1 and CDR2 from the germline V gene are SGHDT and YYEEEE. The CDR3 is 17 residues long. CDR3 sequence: CASSASRGTSVSTEAFF. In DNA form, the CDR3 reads TGCGCCAGCAGCGCGAGCCGGGGGACATCGGTGAGCACTGAAGCTTTCTTT.

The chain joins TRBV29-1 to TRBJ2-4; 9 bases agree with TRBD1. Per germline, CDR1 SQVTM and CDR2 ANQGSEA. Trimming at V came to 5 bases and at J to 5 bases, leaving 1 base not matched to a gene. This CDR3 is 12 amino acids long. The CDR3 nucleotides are TGCAGCGTTCGGACAGGGGAAAACATTCAGTACTTC. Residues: CSVRTGENIQYF. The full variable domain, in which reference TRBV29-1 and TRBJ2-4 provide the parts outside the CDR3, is SAVISQKPSRDICQRGTSLTIQCQVDSQVTMMFWYRQQPGQSLTLIATANQGSEATYESGFVIDKFPISRPNLTFSTLTVSNMSPEDSSIYLCSVRTGENIQYFGAGTRLSVL.

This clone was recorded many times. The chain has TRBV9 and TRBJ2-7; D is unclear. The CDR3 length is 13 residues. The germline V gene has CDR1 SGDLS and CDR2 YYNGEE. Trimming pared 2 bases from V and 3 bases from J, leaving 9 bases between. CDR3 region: CASSVDGNYEQYF. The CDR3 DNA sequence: TGTGCCAGCAGCGTCGACGGTAACTACGAGCAGTACTTC.

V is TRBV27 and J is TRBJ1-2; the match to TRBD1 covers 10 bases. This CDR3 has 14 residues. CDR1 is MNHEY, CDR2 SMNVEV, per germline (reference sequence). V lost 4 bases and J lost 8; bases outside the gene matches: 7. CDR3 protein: CASSSRDRGGGYTF. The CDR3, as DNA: TGTGCCAGCAGTTCCCGGGACAGGGGAGGGGGCTACACCTTC.

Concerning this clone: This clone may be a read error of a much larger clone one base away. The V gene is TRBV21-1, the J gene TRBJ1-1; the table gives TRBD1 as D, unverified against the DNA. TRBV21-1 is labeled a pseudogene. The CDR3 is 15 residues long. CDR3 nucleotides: TGTGCCAGCAGCAGCCTAAGGGGCATGAACACTGAAGCTTTCTTT. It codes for CASSSLRGMNTEAFF.

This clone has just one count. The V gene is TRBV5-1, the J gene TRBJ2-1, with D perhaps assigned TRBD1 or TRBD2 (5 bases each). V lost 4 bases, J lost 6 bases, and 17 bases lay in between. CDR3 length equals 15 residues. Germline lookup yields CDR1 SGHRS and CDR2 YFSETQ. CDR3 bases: TGCGCCAGCAGCCGGGGCACTGACGCGCCCAATGAGCAGTTCTTC. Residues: CASSRGTDAPNEQFF.

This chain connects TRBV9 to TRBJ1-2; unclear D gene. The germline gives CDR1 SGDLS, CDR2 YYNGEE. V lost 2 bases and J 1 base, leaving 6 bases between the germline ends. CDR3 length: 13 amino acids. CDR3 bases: TGTGCCAGCAGCGTTAACAGTAACTATGGCTACACCTTC. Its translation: CASSVNSNYGYTF.

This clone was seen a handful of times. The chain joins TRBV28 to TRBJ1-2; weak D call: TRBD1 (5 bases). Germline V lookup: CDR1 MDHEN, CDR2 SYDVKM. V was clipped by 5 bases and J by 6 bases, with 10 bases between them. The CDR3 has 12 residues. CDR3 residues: CASSLWGNGYTF. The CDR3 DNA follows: TGTGCCAGCAGTCTCTGGGGGAATGGCTACACCTTC.

For the CDR3, the DNA is TGTGCCAGCAGCTTAGCTATTCCGGAGACCCAGTACTTC. Protein: CASSLAIPETQYF. The chain employs TRBV7-7 and TRBJ2-5; D is ambiguous. This CDR3 has 13 residues. V shed 0 bases and J shed 5 bases, with 7 bases lying between them. Germline lookup yields CDR1 SSHAT and CDR2 FNYEAQ (reference sequence).

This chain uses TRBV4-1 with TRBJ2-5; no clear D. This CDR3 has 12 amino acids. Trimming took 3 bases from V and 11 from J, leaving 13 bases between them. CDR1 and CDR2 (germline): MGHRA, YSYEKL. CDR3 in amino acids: CASSHPRAPQYF. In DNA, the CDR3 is TGCGCCAGCAGCCACCCCCGGGCGCCTCAGTACTTC.

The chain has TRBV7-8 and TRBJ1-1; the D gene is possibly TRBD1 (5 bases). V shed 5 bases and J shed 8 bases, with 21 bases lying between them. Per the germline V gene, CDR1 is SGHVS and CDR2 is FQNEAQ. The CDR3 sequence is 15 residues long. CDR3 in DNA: TGTGCCAGCAGCCCCGGCAGGGCTTGGACTTCGGAAGCTTTCTTT. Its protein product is CASSPGRAWTSEAFF.

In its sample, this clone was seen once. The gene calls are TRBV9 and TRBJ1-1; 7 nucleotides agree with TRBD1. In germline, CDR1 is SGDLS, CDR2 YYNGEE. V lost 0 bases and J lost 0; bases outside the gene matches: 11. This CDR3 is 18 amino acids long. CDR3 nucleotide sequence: TGTGCCAGCAGCGTAGGGGTGGGGGACAGTTTGATGAACACTGAAGCTTTCTTT. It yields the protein CASSVGVGDSLMNTEAFF.

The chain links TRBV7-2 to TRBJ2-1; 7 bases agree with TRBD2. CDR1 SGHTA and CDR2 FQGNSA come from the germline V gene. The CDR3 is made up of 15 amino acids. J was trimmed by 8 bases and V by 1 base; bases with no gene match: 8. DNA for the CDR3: TGTGCCAGCAGCTTAGTAGCGGGCCCGCTTTATGAGCAGTTCTTC. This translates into CASSLVAGPLYEQFF. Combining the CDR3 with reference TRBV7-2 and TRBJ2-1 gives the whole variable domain GAGVSQSPSNKVTEKGKDVELRCDPISGHTALYWYRQSLGQGLEFLIYFQGNSAPDKSGLPSDRFSAERTGGSVSTLTIQRTQQEDSAVYLCASSLVAGPLYEQFFGPGTRLTVL.

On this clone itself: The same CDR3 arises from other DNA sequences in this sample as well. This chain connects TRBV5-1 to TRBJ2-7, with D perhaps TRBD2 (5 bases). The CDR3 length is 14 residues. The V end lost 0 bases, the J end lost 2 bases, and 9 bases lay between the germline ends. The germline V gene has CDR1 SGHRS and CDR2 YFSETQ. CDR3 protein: CASSLEDSTYEQYF. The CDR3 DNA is TGCGCCAGCAGCTTGGAGGACTCCACCTACGAGCAGTACTTC.

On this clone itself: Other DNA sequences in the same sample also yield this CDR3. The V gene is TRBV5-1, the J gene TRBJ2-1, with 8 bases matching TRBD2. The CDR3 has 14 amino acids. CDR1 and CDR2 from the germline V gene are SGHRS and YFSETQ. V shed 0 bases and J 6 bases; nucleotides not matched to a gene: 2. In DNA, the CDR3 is TGCGCCAGCAGCTTGGTCACTAGCGGCAATGAGCAGTTCTTC. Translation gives CASSLVTSGNEQFF.

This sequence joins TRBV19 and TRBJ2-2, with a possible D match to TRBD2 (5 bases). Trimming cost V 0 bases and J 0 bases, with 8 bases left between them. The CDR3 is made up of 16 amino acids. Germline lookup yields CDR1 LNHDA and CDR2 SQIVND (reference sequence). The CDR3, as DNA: TGTGCCAGTAGTATAGAGACGGGGTCGAACACCGGGGAGCTGTTTTTT. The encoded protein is CASSIETGSNTGELFF.

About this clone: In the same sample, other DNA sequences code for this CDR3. DNA for the CDR3: TGTGCCAGCAGTCCAGCGACAGATACGCAGTATTTT. This sequence encodes CASSPATDTQYF. J is TRBJ2-3 and V is TRBV7-2; the D is unclear. CDR1 SGHTA and CDR2 FQGNSA come from the germline V gene. V was shortened by 6 bases and J by 3 bases, with 7 bases between the two germline ends. CDR3 size: 12 residues.

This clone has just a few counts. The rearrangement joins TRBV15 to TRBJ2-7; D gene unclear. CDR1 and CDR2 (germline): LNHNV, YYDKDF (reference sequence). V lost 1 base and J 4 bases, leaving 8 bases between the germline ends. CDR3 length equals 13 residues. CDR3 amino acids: CATSRAIKYEQYF. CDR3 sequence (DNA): TGTGCCACCAGCAGAGCTATCAAATACGAGCAGTACTTC.

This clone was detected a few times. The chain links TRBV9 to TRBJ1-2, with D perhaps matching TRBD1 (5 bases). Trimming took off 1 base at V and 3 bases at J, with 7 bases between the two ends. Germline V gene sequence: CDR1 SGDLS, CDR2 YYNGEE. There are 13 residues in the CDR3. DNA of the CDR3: TGTGCCAGCAGCGTAAGAGGGGACTATGGCTACACCTTC. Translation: CASSVRGDYGYTF.

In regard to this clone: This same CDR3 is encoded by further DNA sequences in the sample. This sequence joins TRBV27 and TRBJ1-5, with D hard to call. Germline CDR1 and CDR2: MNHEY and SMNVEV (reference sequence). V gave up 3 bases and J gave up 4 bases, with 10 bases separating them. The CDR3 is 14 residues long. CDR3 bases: TGTGCCAGCAGTTTCTTAGGGTCGAATCAGCCCCAGCATTTT. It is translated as CASSFLGSNQPQHF.

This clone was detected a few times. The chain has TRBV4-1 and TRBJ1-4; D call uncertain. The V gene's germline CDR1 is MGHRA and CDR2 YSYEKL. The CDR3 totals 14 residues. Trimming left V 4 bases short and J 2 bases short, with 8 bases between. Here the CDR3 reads CASSLVSTNEKLFF. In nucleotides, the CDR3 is TGCGCCAGCAGCCTCGTCTCGACTAATGAAAAACTGTTTTTT.

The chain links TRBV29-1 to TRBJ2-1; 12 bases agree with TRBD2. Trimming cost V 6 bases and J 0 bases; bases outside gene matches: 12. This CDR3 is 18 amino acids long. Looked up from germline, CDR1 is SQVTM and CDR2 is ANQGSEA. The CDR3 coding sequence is TGCAGCGTCAAGGGGTCTAGCGGGAGGGTCAGCTCCTACAATGAGCAGTTCTTC. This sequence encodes CSVKGSSGRVSSYNEQFF.

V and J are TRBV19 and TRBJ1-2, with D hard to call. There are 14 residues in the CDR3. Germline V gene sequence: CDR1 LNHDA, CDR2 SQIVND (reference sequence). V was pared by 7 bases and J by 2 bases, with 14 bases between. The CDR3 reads CASKSTPSNYGYTF. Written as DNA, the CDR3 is TGTGCCAGTAAATCGACTCCATCCAACTATGGCTACACCTTC.

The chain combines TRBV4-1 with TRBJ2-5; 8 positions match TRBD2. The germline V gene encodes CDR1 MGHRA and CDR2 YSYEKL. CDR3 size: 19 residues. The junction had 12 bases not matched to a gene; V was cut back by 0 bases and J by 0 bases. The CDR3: CASSQDGRRSSGNQETQYF. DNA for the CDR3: TGCGCCAGCAGCCAAGATGGTCGGAGGAGTAGCGGGAACCAAGAGACCCAGTACTTC.